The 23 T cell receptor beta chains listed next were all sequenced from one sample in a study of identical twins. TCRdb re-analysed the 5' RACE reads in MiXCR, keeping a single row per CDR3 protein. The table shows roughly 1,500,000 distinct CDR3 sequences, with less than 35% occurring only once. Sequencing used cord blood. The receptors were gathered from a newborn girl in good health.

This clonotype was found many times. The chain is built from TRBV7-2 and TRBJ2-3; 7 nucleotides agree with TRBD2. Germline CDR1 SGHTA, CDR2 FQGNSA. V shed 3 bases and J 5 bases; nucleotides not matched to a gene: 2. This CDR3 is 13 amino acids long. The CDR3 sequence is CASSFLAGDTQYF. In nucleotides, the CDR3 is TGTGCCAGCAGCTTCTTAGCGGGAGATACGCAGTATTTT.

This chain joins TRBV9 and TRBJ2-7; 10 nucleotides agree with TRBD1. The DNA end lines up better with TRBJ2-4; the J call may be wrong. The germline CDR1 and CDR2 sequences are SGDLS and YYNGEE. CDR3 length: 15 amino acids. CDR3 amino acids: CASSASGTGENIQYF. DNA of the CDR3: TGTGCCAGCAGCGCCTCGGGGACAGGGGAAAACATTCAGTACTTC.

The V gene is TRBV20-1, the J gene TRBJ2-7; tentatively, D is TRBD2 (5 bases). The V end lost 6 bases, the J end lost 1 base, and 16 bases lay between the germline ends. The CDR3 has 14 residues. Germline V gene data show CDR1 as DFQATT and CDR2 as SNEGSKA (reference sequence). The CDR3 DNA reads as TGCAGTGCCAAAAGCGAGGGTTTTTCCTACGAGCAGTACTTC. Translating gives CSAKSEGFSYEQYF.

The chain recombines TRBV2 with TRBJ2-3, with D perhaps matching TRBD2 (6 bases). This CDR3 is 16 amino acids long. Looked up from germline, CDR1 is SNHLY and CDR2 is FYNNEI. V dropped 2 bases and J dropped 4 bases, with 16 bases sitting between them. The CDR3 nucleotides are TGTGCCAGCAGTGAATTTGGCGGGACTCCCGCAGATACGCAGTATTTT. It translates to CASSEFGGTPADTQYF.

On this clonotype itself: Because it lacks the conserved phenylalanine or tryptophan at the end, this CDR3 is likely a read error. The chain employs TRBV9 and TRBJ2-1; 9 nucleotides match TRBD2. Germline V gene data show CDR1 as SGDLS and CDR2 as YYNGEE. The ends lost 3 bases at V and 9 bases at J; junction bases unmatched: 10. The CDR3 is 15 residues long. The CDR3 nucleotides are TGTGCCAGCAGCGCTATGGGGACTAGCATGGGTGAGCAGTTCCTC. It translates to CASSAMGTSMGEQFL.

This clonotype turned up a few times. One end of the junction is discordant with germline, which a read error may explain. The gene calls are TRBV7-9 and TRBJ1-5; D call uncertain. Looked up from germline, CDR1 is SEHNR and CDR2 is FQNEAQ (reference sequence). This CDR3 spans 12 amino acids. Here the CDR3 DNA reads TGTGCCAGCAGCTTATGGAATCGGCCCCAGCATTTT. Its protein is CASSLWNRPQHF.

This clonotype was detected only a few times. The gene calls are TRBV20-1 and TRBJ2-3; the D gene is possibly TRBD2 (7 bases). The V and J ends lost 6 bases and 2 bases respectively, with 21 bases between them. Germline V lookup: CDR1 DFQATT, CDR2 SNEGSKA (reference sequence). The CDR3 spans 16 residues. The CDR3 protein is CSAGVFSGGLTDTQYF. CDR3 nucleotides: TGCAGTGCCGGCGTCTTCTCGGGGGGCCTCACAGATACGCAGTATTTT.

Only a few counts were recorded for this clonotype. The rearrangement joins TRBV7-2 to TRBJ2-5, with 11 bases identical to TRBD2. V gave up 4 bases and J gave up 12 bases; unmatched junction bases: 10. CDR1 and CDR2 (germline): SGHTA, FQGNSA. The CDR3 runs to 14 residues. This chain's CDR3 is CASSSGTSGSKKYF. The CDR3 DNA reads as TGTGCCAGCAGCTCCGGGACTAGCGGTAGTAAGAAGTACTTC. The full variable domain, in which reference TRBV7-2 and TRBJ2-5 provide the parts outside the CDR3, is GAGVSQSPSNKVTEKGKDVELRCDPISGHTALYWYRQSLGQGLEFLIYFQGNSAPDKSGLPSDRFSAERTGGSVSTLTIQRTQQEDSAVYLCASSSGTSGSKKYFGPGTRLLVL.

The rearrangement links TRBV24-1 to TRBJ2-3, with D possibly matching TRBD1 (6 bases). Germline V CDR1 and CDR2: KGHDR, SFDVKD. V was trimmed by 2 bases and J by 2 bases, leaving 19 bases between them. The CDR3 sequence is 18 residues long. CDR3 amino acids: CATSDSKGHGGPTDTQYF. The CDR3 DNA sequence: TGTGCCACCAGTGATTCCAAGGGACACGGTGGACCCACAGATACGCAGTATTTT.

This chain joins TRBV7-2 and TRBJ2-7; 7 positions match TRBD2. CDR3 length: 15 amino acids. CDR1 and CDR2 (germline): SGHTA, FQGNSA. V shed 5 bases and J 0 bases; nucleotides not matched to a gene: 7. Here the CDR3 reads CASSVWGGYSYEQYF. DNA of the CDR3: TGTGCCAGCAGCGTGTGGGGGGGGTACTCCTACGAGCAGTACTTC.

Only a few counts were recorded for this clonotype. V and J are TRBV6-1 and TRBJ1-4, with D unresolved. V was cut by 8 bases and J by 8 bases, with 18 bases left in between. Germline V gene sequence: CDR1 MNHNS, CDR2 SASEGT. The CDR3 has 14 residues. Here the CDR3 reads CASGAGQEKEKLFF. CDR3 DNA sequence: TGTGCCAGCGGCGCTGGCCAAGAGAAGGAAAAACTGTTTTTT.

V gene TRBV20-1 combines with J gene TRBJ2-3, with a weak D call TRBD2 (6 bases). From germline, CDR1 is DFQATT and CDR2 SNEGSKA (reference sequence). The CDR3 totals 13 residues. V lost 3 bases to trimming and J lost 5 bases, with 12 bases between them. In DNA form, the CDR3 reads TGCAGTGCTAGTTATGCGGGAAGAGATACGCAGTATTTT. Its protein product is CSASYAGRDTQYF.

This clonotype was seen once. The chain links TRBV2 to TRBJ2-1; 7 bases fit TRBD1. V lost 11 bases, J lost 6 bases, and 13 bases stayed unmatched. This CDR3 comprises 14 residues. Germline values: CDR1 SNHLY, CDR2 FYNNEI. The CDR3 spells CAAEEGAPGNEQFF. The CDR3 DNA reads TGTGCCGCCGAAGAGGGGGCCCCCGGCAATGAGCAGTTCTTC.

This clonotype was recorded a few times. For the CDR3, the DNA is TGCGCCAGCAGCTCCGGGACAGGAGGGGATACGCAGTATTTT. Translation gives CASSSGTGGDTQYF. The chain combines TRBV5-1 with TRBJ2-3; TRBD1 aligns across 8 bases. V lost 3 bases to trimming and J lost 6 bases; unmatched junction nucleotides: 6. CDR3 length equals 14 residues. The germline gives CDR1 SGHRS, CDR2 YFSETQ. Full variable domain (outside the CDR3, taken from reference TRBV5-1 and TRBJ2-3): KAGVTQTPRYLIKTRGQQVTLSCSPISGHRSVSWYQQTPGQGLQFLFEYFSETQRNKGNFPGRFSGRQFSNSRSEMNVSTLELGDSALYLCASSSGTGGDTQYFGPGTRLTVL.

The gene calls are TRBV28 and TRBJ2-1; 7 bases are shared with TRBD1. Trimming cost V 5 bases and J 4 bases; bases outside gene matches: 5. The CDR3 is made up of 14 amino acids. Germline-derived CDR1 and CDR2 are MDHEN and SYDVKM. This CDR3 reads CASSPTGWYNEQFF. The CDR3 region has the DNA TGTGCCAGCAGTCCGACAGGGTGGTACAATGAGCAGTTCTTC. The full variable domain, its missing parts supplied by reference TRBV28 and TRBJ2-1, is DVKVTQSSRYLVKRTGEKVFLECVQDMDHENMFWYRQDPGLGLRLIYFSYDVKMKEKGDIPEGYSVSREKKERFSLILESASTNQTSMYLCASSPTGWYNEQFFGPGTRLTVL.

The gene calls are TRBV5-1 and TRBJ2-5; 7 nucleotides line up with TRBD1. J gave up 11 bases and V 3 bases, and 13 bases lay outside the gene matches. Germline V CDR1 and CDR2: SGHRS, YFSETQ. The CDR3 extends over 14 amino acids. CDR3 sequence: CASSSSGQAYGQYF. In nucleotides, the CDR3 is TGCGCCAGCAGCTCATCCGGACAGGCCTACGGGCAGTACTTC.

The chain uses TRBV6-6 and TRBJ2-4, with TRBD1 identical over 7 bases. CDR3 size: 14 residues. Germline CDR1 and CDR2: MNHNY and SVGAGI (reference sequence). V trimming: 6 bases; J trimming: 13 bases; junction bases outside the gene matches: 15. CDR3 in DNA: TGTGCCAGCAGCCGACCTGGACAGGACGAGGAGCAGTACTTC. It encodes CASSRPGQDEEQYF.

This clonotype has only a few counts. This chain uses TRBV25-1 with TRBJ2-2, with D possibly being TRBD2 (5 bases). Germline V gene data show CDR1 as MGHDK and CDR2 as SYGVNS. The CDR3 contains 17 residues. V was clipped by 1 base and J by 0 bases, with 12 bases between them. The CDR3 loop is CASSELGLATNTGELFF. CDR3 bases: TGTGCCAGCAGTGAATTGGGGTTAGCGACGAACACCGGGGAGCTGTTTTTT.

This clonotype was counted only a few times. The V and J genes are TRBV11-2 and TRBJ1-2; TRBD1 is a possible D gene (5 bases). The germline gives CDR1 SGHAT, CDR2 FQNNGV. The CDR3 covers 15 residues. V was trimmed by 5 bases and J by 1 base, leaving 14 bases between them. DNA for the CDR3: TGTGCCAGCAGCCTAGGGGCCAGTGGTAACTATGGCTACACCTTC. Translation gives CASSLGASGNYGYTF.

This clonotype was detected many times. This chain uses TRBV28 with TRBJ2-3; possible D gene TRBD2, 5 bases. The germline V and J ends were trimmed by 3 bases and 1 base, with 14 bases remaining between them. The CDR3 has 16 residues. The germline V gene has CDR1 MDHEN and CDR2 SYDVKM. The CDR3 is CASSFPGMVGTDTQYF. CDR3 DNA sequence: TGTGCCAGCAGTTTCCCCGGGATGGTCGGCACAGATACGCAGTATTTT.

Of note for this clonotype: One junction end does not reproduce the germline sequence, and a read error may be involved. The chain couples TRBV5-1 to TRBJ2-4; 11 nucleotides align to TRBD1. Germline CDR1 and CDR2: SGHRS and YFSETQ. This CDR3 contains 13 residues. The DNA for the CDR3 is TGCGCCGGCAGCTTGGGGACAGGGGGCATTCAGTACTTC. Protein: CAGSLGTGGIQYF. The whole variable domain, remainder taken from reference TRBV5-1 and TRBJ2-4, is KAGVTQTPRYLIKTRGQQVTLSCSPISGHRSVSWYQQTPGQGLQFLFEYFSETQRNKGNFPGRFSGRQFSNSRSEMNVSTLELGDSALYLCAGSLGTGGIQYFGAGTRLSVL.

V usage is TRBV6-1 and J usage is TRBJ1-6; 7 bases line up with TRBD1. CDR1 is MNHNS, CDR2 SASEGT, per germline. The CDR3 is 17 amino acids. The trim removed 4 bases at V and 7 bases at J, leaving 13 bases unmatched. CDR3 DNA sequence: TGTGCCAGCAGTGGAGTACAGGGGCCGCAGTCAAATTCACCCCTCCACTTT. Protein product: CASSGVQGPQSNSPLHF.

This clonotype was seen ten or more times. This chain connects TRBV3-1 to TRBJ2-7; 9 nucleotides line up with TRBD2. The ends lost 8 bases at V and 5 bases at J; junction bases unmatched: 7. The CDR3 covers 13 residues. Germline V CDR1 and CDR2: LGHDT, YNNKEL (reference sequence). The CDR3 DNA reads TGTGCCAGCTCACGCCTAGCGGGGAACGAGCAGTACTTC. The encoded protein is CASSRLAGNEQYF.